The 17 T cell receptor beta chains below come from one sample, sequenced in a study of type 1 and type 2 diabetes patients. Genomic DNA was the PCR template. Amplification of the beta chain CDR3 used 30 forward and 13 reverse multiplex primers. One entry per CDR3 protein results from TCRdb running MiXCR on the multiplex PCR reads. The sample records about 250,000 distinct CDR3 sequences, roughly 44% being singletons. What was sequenced was peripheral blood mononuclear cells (PBMCs). The receptors were sampled from a man aged 18 to 35 with type 2 diabetes.

This clonotype appeared a few times. The rearrangement links TRBV15 to TRBJ2-2; D is ambiguous. The CDR3 extends over 15 amino acids. Between the trimmed V and J ends, which lost 1 base and 4 bases, there was a span of 10 bases. Germline CDR1 and CDR2: LNHNV and YYDKDF (reference sequence). The CDR3 protein is CATSRVGGVTGELFF. CDR3 bases: TGTGCCACCAGCAGAGTAGGTGGGGTCACCGGGGAGCTGTTTTTT.

The chain recombines TRBV12-3 or TRBV12-4 with TRBJ2-1; TRBD1 aligns across 10 bases. This CDR3 region has 15 residues. With V trimmed by 5 bases and J by 2 bases, 3 bases remained unmatched. For the CDR3, the DNA is TGTGCCAGCAGTAGGGACAGGGGAGCCTACAATGAGCAGTTCTTC. Protein sequence: CASSRDRGAYNEQFF.

The J gene is TRBJ2-5, the V gene TRBV6-6; 11 bases are shared with TRBD2. The CDR3 consists of 18 residues. Trimming took 0 bases from V and 6 from J; bases not matched to a gene: 12. The germline gives CDR1 MNHNY, CDR2 SVGAGI (reference sequence). In DNA form, the CDR3 reads TGTGCCAGCAGTTACTCGAGTTTTACTAGCGGGGGCCAGAAGACCCAGTACTTC. It translates to CASSYSSFTSGGQKTQYF.

The chain has TRBV2 and TRBJ2-2; 9 bases line up with TRBD2. V was clipped by 7 bases and J by 6 bases; unmatched bases: 9. Germline CDR1 SNHLY, CDR2 FYNNEI. This CDR3 is built from 15 residues. CDR3 DNA sequence: TGTGCCAGCACTTTCGCGGGAGGGGCGTCCGGGGAGCTGTTTTTT. It codes for CASTFAGGASGELFF.

This sequence joins TRBV6-5 and TRBJ2-7; D not certain. The CDR3 is made up of 12 amino acids. Germline V lookup: CDR1 MNHEY, CDR2 SVGAGI. V lost 4 bases and J lost 5, with 9 bases in between. The CDR3 spells CASSSLVNEQYF. CDR3 DNA: TGTGCCAGCAGTTCGTTGGTAAACGAGCAGTACTTC.

The rearrangement joins TRBV28 to TRBJ2-1; D may be TRBD1 (6 bases). The V gene's germline CDR1 is MDHEN and CDR2 SYDVKM. Trimming pared 6 bases from V and 5 bases from J, leaving 11 bases between. The CDR3 extends over 13 amino acids. CDR3 loop: CASSLTGHNEQFF. The CDR3 DNA is TGTGCCAGCAGCCTAACAGGGCACAATGAGCAGTTCTTC.

The chain carries TRBV20-1 and TRBJ2-3; D gene ambiguous. The CDR3 covers 14 residues. The V end was cut by 3 bases, the J end by 5 bases, with 15 bases between. Germline V lookup: CDR1 DFQATT, CDR2 SNEGSKA (reference sequence). This CDR3 reads CSASPMYRLDTQYF. The CDR3 nucleotides read TGCAGTGCTAGTCCCATGTATAGGTTAGATACGCAGTATTTT.

The rearrangement joins TRBV4-3 to TRBJ1-2; 7 bases line up with TRBD1. CDR3 length equals 15 residues. Germline V gene sequence: CDR1 LGHNA, CDR2 YSLEER. The trim removed 0 bases at V and 9 bases at J, leaving 10 bases unmatched. CDR3 loop: CASSQDPVTGHRYTF. In nucleotides, the CDR3 is TGCGCCAGCAGCCAAGATCCGGTGACAGGGCACCGCTACACCTTC.

This clonotype was detected only a few times. The chain has TRBV7-2 and TRBJ2-5; D may be TRBD1 or TRBD2 (5 bases each). The CDR3 length is 13 residues. CDR1 and CDR2 (germline): SGHTA, FQGNSA. V was cut by 3 bases and J by 4 bases, with 9 bases left in between. This CDR3 is CASSLGVSETQYF. CDR3 bases: TGTGCCAGCAGCTTGGGGGTTTCAGAGACCCAGTACTTC.

The chain links TRBV7-9 to TRBJ1-2; 8 bases agree with TRBD1. J was trimmed by 1 base and V by 5 bases; bases with no gene match: 9. Germline values: CDR1 SEHNR, CDR2 FQNEAQ (reference sequence). The CDR3 is 16 residues long. As DNA, the CDR3 is TGTGCCAGCAGCCCCCCTACAGGGGGACATAACTATGGCTACACCTTC. It is translated as CASSPPTGGHNYGYTF.

The chain is built from TRBV9 and TRBJ2-7; no reliable D call. The V gene lost 0 bases and the J gene lost 3 bases, with 7 bases spanning the gap. There are 13 residues in the CDR3. Germline V gene data show CDR1 as SGDLS and CDR2 as YYNGEE. This CDR3 is CASSVAPGYEQYF. As DNA, the CDR3 is TGTGCCAGCAGCGTAGCTCCAGGCTACGAGCAGTACTTC.

Many counts were recorded for this clonotype. The chain couples TRBV6-1 to TRBJ2-7; D tentatively fits TRBD1 or TRBD2 (5 bases each). This CDR3 comprises 13 residues. CDR1 is MNHNS and CDR2 is SASEGT in the germline V gene. Trimming cost V 3 bases and J 9 bases, with 15 bases left between them. In DNA form, the CDR3 reads TGTGCCAGCAGTGATAGGGGACCAACAGGGCAGTACTTC. Protein product: CASSDRGPTGQYF.

V gene TRBV4-1 combines with J gene TRBJ2-3; TRBD2 matches at 7 bases. J lost 0 bases, V lost 0 bases, and 9 bases had no gene match. The CDR3 sequence is 18 residues long. The germline gives CDR1 MGHRA, CDR2 YSYEKL. The DNA of the CDR3 is TGCGCCAGCAGCCAAGATCGTCTAGCGGAAATCAGCACAGATACGCAGTATTTT. Encoded protein: CASSQDRLAEISTDTQYF.

The V and J genes are TRBV15 and TRBJ1-2; 9 nucleotides line up with TRBD1. This CDR3 comprises 16 residues. Germline CDR1 is LNHNV and CDR2 is YYDKDF (reference sequence). V lost 2 bases to trimming and J lost 6 bases; unmatched junction nucleotides: 10. CDR3 in DNA: TGTGCCACCAGCAGACAACTCCCGGGACAGGGAAATGGCTACACCTTC. Its protein is CATSRQLPGQGNGYTF.

Notes on this clonotype: A much larger clone lies a single base off, so this may be a read error. CDR3 sequence reads: CAWSGQGTRGGYTF. The CDR3 DNA reads TGTGCCTGGAGTGGACAGGGGACGCGAGGGGGCTACACCTTC. The chain uses TRBV30 and TRBJ1-2, with 8 bases identical to TRBD1. Unmatched junction bases numbered 9, after V lost 1 base and J lost 8 bases. The CDR3 has 14 amino acids. Per germline, CDR1 GTSNPN and CDR2 SVGIG (reference sequence).

There are a few counts of this clonotype. V usage is TRBV30 and J usage is TRBJ1-4; 7 bases align to TRBD1. Germline assignment: CDR1 GTSNPN and CDR2 SVGIG (reference sequence). V was clipped by 3 bases and J by 8 bases; unmatched bases: 6. The CDR3 loop spans 13 amino acids. CDR3 sequence: CAWRDRSSEKLFF. CDR3 nucleotides: TGTGCCTGGAGGGACAGGAGCTCCGAAAAACTGTTTTTT.

For this clonotype: Compared with germline, one end of the junction differs, possibly owing to a read error. The chain joins TRBV10-1 to TRBJ2-3, with D possibly being TRBD1 or TRBD2 (6 bases each). Germline V gene lookup returns CDR1 WNHNN and CDR2 SYGVQD (reference sequence). The CDR3 is made up of 15 amino acids. Written as DNA, the CDR3 is TGCGCCAGCAGTGAAGTGGAGGGGGGCCCAGATAAGCAGTATTTT. Translated, it gives CASSEVEGGPDKQYF.